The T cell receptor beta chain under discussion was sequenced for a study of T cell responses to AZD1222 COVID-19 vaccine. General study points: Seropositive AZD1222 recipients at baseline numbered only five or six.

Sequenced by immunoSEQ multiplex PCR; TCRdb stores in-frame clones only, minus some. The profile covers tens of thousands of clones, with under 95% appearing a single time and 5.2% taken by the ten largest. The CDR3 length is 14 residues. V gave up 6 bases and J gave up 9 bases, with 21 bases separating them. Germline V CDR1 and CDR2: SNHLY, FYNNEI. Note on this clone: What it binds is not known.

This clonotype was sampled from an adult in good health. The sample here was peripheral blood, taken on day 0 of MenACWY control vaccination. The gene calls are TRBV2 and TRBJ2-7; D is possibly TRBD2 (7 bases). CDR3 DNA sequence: TGTGCCAGCAGACGGGACACTGGGCGGGGGTGGCAGTACTTC. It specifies CASRRDTGRGWQYF.